This T cell receptor (beta chain) was identified during a study of T cell repertoires in cytomegalovirus infection. This CDR3 has 16 amino acids. Looked up from germline, CDR1 is SGHTA and CDR2 is FQGNSA. Deletions cut 5 bases from V and 1 base from J, with 15 bases between. TCRdb reanalysed the reads using MiXCR and keeps one entry per CDR3 protein. This sample yields 100,000 to 150,000 distinct CDR3 sequences, of which almost 9% are seen a single time; about a tenth belongs to the top ten. This clonotype was counted at least ten times. The chain uses TRBV7-2 and TRBJ1-3; D is unresolved. The sample was PBMCs. The sequence was obtained from a human donor in good health (CMV status not recorded). Some clones in this sample may be carry-over from other donors' samples. This chain's CDR3 is CASSKTLLLSGNTIYF. The CDR3 nucleotides are TGTGCCAGCAGCAAGACCCTGCTCTTATCTGGAAACACCATATATTTT.